Listed here is a single T cell receptor (beta chain). Antigen: not known. This record comes from a study of T cell responses to AZD1222 COVID-19 vaccine. The germline gives CDR1 KGHDR, CDR2 SFDVKD. V gave up 1 base and J gave up 5 bases; unmatched junction bases: 3. The CDR3 covers 14 residues. General observations from the study: Only a handful of AZD1222 recipients were seropositive at baseline. Repertoires were collected only later (after the peak T cell response had occurred).

This table comes from immunoSEQ multiplex PCR, and its TCRdb copy is limited to in-frame clones, with some not included. The table records 60,000 to 75,000 clones, about 83% of them present only once. The specimen comprised peripheral blood, sampled 28 days after the second AZD1222 dose. The sequence derives from an adult who received the AZD1222 COVID-19 vaccine. The chain joins TRBV24-1 to TRBJ2-5; 7 nucleotides match TRBD1. CDR3 nucleotides: TGTGCCACCAGTGATTTCCGACAGGGTGAGACCCAGTACTTC. Its translation is CATSDFRQGETQYF.